This T cell receptor (beta chain) was captured by sequencing in a study of shared clonotypes between healthy human individuals. This clone was counted ten times or more. Using immunoSEQ multiplex PCR, the repertoire was profiled, and TCRdb retains in-frame clones only, with some absent. The table records around 440,000 clones, roughly three quarters of them present only once. The unsorted samples had 100 million or so PBMCs used for genomic DNA. The source is a woman aged 35 to 49 in good health. Some clones in this sample may be carry-over from other donors' samples. Sequencing was performed on PBMCs.

CDR3 coding DNA: TGTGCCTGGAGTGTAGGGGGGAGTTGGTCGGCTTTCTTT. Encoded protein: CAWSVGGSWSAFF. The chain links TRBV30 to TRBJ1-1; maybe TRBD1 (6 bases). V lost 0 bases, J lost 11 bases, and 16 bases lay in between. This CDR3 spans 13 amino acids. From germline, CDR1 is GTSNPN and CDR2 SVGIG (reference sequence).